These 5 T cell receptor beta chains share one sample of origin, sequenced in a study of identical twins. TCRdb re-called the 5' RACE reads with MiXCR, one entry per CDR3 protein. The table records roughly 1,500,000 distinct CDR3 sequences, less than 40% of them present only once. The sequenced sample was cord blood. These receptors originate from a newborn girl in good health.

V gene TRBV7-8 combines with J gene TRBJ2-7, with 11 bases aligning to TRBD1. V lost 2 bases to trimming and J lost 3 bases; unmatched junction nucleotides: 3. This CDR3 region has 15 residues. Looked up from germline, CDR1 is SGHVS and CDR2 is FQNEAQ. The CDR3 protein is CASSLLDRGHYEQYF. The DNA of the CDR3 is TGTGCCAGCAGCTTACTGGACAGGGGGCACTACGAGCAGTACTTC.

J is TRBJ2-1 and V is TRBV19; no clear D. The CDR3 is 15 amino acids. Germline CDR1 and CDR2: LNHDA and SQIVND (reference sequence). Trimming cost V 1 base and J 3 bases, with 10 bases left between them. For the CDR3, the DNA is TGTGCCAGTAGTATAGTACCGGGTCTCTACAATGAGCAGTTCTTC. It codes for CASSIVPGLYNEQFF.

This clonotype was seen ten or more times. The chain couples TRBV4-1 to TRBJ2-7, with 7 bases fitting TRBD1. Per germline, CDR1 MGHRA and CDR2 YSYEKL. Trimming removed 1 base from V and 0 bases from J; junction bases left unmatched: 3. The CDR3 is 15 amino acids. The CDR3 spells CASSQVGDSSYEQYF. The CDR3 nucleotides are TGCGCCAGCAGCCAAGTAGGGGACAGCTCCTACGAGCAGTACTTC.

The gene calls are TRBV29-1 and TRBJ2-5; either TRBD1 or TRBD2 may supply D (6 bases each). This CDR3 region has 14 residues. Trimming cost V 6 bases and J 0 bases, with 14 bases left between them. Looked up from germline, CDR1 is SQVTM and CDR2 is ANQGSEA. CDR3 sequence (DNA): TGCAGCGTCCAAGGGGGGACATACCAAGAGACCCAGTACTTC. This encodes CSVQGGTYQETQYF.

The chain joins TRBV12-3 or TRBV12-4 to TRBJ2-2; possibly TRBD1 for D (5 bases). V lost 6 bases and J 4 bases, leaving 9 bases between the germline ends. The CDR3 length is 13 residues. The CDR3 coding sequence is TGTGCCAGCAGGGGGCTTATCACCGGGGAGCTGTTTTTT. It codes for CASRGLITGELFF.